The sequence of this T cell receptor beta chain was determined in a study of T cells in Graves' hyperthyroidism and ophthalmopathy. This clonotype was recorded at least ten times. CDR3 length: 17 amino acids. The ends were cut back, 2 bases at V and 2 bases at J, with 15 bases in the middle. Germline V gene lookup returns CDR1 ENHRY and CDR2 SYGVKD. RNA transcripts gave rise to amplified TCR beta CDR3 regions. In the first-round RT-PCR of the TCR CDR3, the HTBI primer set was used. Each CDR3 protein gets one entry after TCRdb re-called the multiplex PCR reads with MiXCR. The sample carries 270,000 or so distinct CDR3 sequences, 13% to 15% recorded once.

This receptor was taken from a woman between 45 and 65 years old with Graves' hyperthyroidism that later progressed to Graves' ophthalmopathy. This rearrangement joins TRBV10-3 to TRBJ2-2, with D possibly matching TRBD2 (6 bases). Sequencing was done on a sample of blood. CDR3 protein: CAISEPGIADNTGELFF. The DNA of the CDR3 is TGTGCCATCAGTGAGCCCGGGATAGCGGACAACACCGGGGAGCTGTTTTTT.